The T cell receptor beta chain described here comes from a study of T cell repertoires in cytomegalovirus infection. This clonotype showed up many times. The antigen remains unidentified. TCRdb independently ran MiXCR on the reads; one entry per CDR3 protein. This sample carries 450,000 to 600,000 distinct CDR3 sequences, over 9% of them seen once, and the ten largest clones take about a tenth. Findings and limits, study-wide: Ex vivo, HLA-C-restricted CMV-specific TCR beta clonotypes prevailed over the rest of the response. Carriers of CMV plus the relevant HLA were identified by cumulative public TCR beta family frequency.

Trimming left V 6 bases short and J 8 bases short, with 15 bases between. CDR1 SGDLS and CDR2 YYNGEE come from the germline V gene. The CDR3 consists of 14 residues. The chain carries TRBV9 and TRBJ1-6, with a weak D call TRBD1 (5 bases). Sequencing was carried out using PBMCs. This clonotype was sampled from a human donor in good health (CMV status not recorded). Some clones in this sample may be carry-over from other donors' samples. The DNA for the CDR3 is TGTGCCAGCAAATTGGGGGTTGAGGATTCACCCCTCCACTTT. Translated: CASKLGVEDSPLHF.